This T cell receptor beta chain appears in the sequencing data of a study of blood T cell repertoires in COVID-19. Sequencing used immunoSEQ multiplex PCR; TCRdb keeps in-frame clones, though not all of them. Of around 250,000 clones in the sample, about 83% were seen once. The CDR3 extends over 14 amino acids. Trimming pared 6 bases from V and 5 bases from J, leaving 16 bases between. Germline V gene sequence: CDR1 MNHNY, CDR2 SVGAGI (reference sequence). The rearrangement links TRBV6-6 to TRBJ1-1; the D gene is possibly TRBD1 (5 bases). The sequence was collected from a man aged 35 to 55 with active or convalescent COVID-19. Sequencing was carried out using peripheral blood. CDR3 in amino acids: CASSSRWGGTEAFF. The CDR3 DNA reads TGTGCCAGCAGCTCAAGATGGGGGGGGACTGAAGCTTTCTTT.